This T cell receptor (beta chain) derives from a study of T cells in Graves' hyperthyroidism and ophthalmopathy. This clonotype was recorded at least ten times. The CDR3 is 12 amino acids. Germline CDR1 and CDR2: SEHNR and FQNEAQ (reference sequence). V lost 1 base and J 6 bases, leaving 7 bases between the germline ends. TCR beta CDR3 regions were amplified from RNA. First-round RT-PCR with HTBI primers amplified the TCR CDR3 region. TCRdb redid the calling of the multiplex PCR reads with MiXCR, one entry per CDR3 protein. The table lists roughly 400,000 distinct CDR3 sequences, about an eighth of them singletons.

Specimen: blood. The rearrangement links TRBV7-9 to TRBJ2-7; D not certain. The clonotype was recovered from a man in his fifties with Graves' ophthalmopathy. The CDR3 region has the DNA TGTGCCAGCAGCTTAGACCCATCCGAGCAGTACTTC. As protein: CASSLDPSEQYF.